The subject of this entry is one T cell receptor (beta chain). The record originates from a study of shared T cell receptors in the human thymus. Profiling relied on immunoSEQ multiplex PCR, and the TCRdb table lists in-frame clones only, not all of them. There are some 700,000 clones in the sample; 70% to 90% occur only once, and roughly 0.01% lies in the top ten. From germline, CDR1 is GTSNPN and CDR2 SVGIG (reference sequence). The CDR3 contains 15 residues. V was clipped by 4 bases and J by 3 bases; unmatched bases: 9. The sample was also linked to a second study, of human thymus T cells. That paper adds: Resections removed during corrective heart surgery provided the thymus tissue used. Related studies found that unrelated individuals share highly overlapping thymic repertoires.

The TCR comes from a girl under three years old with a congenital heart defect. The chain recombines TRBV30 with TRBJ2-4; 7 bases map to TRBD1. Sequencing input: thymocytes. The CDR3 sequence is CAWKNGTEGKNIQYF. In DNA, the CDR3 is TGTGCCTGGAAAAACGGGACAGAGGGCAAAAACATTCAGTACTTC.